This entry features one T cell receptor beta chain sequence. Its antigen is not known. Germline values: CDR1 MNHEY, CDR2 SMNVEV (reference sequence). The V end lost 6 bases, the J end lost 0 bases, and 8 bases lay between the germline ends. The length of the CDR3 is 13 residues. The entry originates in a study of brain metastases from non-small cell lung cancer. Libraries were prepared by immunoSEQ multiplex PCR; TCRdb keeps only in-frame clonotypes and omits some of them. The sample yields 2,000 or so clones, roughly 89% seen once. Study-wide results and caveats: In 64% of brain metastases, T-cell clones were expanded compared with matched primary tumors. Brain metastases had lower T-cell infiltration than primary tumors. Metastases had sparse T cells but largely shared repertoires with primaries.

The clonotype originates from a donor at least 40 years old with non-small cell lung cancer. Specimen: primary lung tumor tissue. The chain is built from TRBV27 and TRBJ1-2; the D is unclear. The DNA of the CDR3 is TGTGCCAGCAGCCGAACATCTAACTATGGCTACACCTTC. It yields the protein CASSRTSNYGYTF.